Sequencing of this T cell receptor (beta chain) was carried out in a study of blood T cell repertoires in COVID-19 (dated by TCRdb to 2020 to 2021). For context, the study as a whole: Samples covering the acute and convalescent phases of COVID-19 were provided by collaborators in the United States, Italy and Spain. The material from the prospective study consisted of cDNA or gDNA derived from T cells, B-cell-depleted T cells, or PBMCs. The dataset comprised deeply sampled blood TCRbeta repertoires from subjects exposed to, actively infected with, or recovered from COVID-19. The repertoires were released in a freely available public database meant as a resource for research on the immune response to SARS-CoV-2. Samples were obtained from the ongoing ImmuneRACE study (first 160 participants) and from about 1,300 subjects provided by 6 global collaborators. Sample metadata almost always included a de-identified subject ID, COVID-19 status, age in years and sex. Where HLA class I and class II types were available, the types were taken from metadata supplied by the sample provider, not from assay-based typing. The full study reports these points: The quantity of clinical and demographic metadata differed by source and by participant and was supplied without curation.

On this clone itself: The antigen this receptor binds is unknown. Base qualities were left out, and no much larger clone turns up one base away.

CDR1 and CDR2 (KGHSH, LQKENI) derive from the germline V gene. The CDR3 starts with the cysteine, ends with the phenylalanine, and has 16 residues. The read is trimmed to its CDR3 DNA, 48 bases read in frame from base 1. At the junction V is shortened by 5 bases and J by 5 bases; bases outside the gene matches: 12. In the prospective study, participants were roughly 18 to 95 years old, resided in approximately 25 geographic areas of the United States, and were enrolled through a virtual design. In the prospective study, cohorts were assigned on the basis of participant-reported clinical history obtained from a screening survey and a study questionnaire. For ImmuneRACE Cohort 3, a participant was defined as recovered based on two consecutive negative NP/OP PCR tests, clearance by a healthcare professional, or resolution of symptoms. Each participant in the prospective study had whole blood, serum and a nasopharyngeal or oropharyngeal swab collected by mobile phlebotomists. Participants in the prospective study had the option to provide additional blood draws and questionnaires over a roughly 2-month period. Before DNA extraction, prospective study blood samples were shipped either frozen or at room temperature.

TCRbeta CDR3 regions were amplified from genomic DNA by means of the immunoSEQ Assay, a bias-controlled multiplex PCR. From the authors' description of their analysis: Nucleated cell counts per sample were estimated from amplification of reference gene primers within the assay. Sequence reads were collapsed and filtered to measure the absolute abundance of every unique TCRbeta CDR3 rearrangement. Productive Simpson clonality was computed per sample as the square root of Simpson's diversity index over productive rearrangements. TCRdb retrieved this table from immuneACCESS and kept in-frame rearrangements only. Not all clones are present; in checked studies, unresolved V genes account for under half, and no reason is known for the remainder. The V and J calls and clone size are taken from that table; D and trimming were inferred from the DNA. A total of roughly 200,000 clones appear in this sample, more than 80% of them only once. About 6.3% of the sample lies in the top ten.

This receptor was taken from a man aged 35-49 years who had recovered from COVID-19. The sequencing input was PBMCs or T cells enriched from blood (not recorded which). Rearrangement joined TRBV18 to TRBJ1-1; 9 bases in between match TRBD1. The base sequence is TGTGCCAGCTCAGCCGGGACAGGGTTTTATCGGACTGAAGCTTTCTTT. Translation gives CASSAGTGFYRTEAFF. Beyond the CDR3, the reference TRBV18 and TRBJ1-1 genes provide the residues; the full variable domain reads: NAGVMQNPRHLVRRRGQEARLRCSPMKGHSHVYWYRQLPEEGLKFMVYLQKENIIDESGMPKERFSAEFPKEGPSILRIQQVVRGDSAAYFCASSAGTGFYRTEAFFGQGTRLTVV.